The 22 T cell receptor beta chains below all came from one sample that was sequenced in a study of early T cells in non-severe SARS-CoV-2 infection. TCRdb itself ran the 5' RACE reads through MiXCR, one entry per CDR3 protein. The sample has around 49,000 distinct CDR3 sequences; about 4% are singletons. The sample taken for sequencing was whole blood. The receptors shown here come from an adult who was a healthcare worker with PCR-confirmed SARS-CoV-2 infection or an uninfected control (not recorded which).

This clonotype was counted only a few times. The CDR3 protein is CASSTSGGYSYEQYF. The DNA of the CDR3 is TGTGCCAGTAGTACAAGCGGGGGTTACTCCTACGAGCAGTACTTC. The chain uses TRBV19 and TRBJ2-7, with TRBD2 matching 8 bases. J lost 0 bases, V lost 4 bases, and 5 bases had no gene match. The CDR3 consists of 15 residues. Germline V CDR1 and CDR2: LNHDA, SQIVND (reference sequence). The whole variable domain, filled in from reference TRBV19 and TRBJ2-7, reads DGGITQSPKYLFRKEGQNVTLSCEQNLNHDAMYWYRQDPGQGLRLIYYSQIVNDFQKGDIAEGYSVSREKKESFPLTVTSAQKNPTAFYLCASSTSGGYSYEQYFGPGTRLTVT.

V usage is TRBV5-4 and J usage is TRBJ1-1, with 7 bases that match TRBD1. There are 15 residues in the CDR3. Unmatched junction bases numbered 10, after V lost 2 bases and J lost 6 bases. Germline V lookup: CDR1 SGHNT, CDR2 YYREEE (reference sequence). CDR3 loop: CASSLSGRGGAEAFF. The CDR3 DNA follows: TGTGCCAGCAGCTTATCAGGACGAGGGGGCGCTGAAGCTTTCTTT.

At least ten counts were recorded for this clonotype. V usage is TRBV19 and J usage is TRBJ1-5, with 12 bases aligning to TRBD1. Germline trimming cut 5 bases from V and 1 base from J; bases unmatched to any gene: 6. The CDR3 is 17 residues long. Germline CDR1 reads LNHDA; CDR2 reads SQIVND (reference sequence). The CDR3 DNA is TGTGCCAGTAGTCTTGGGACAGGGGGCAGGAGCAATCAGCCCCAGCATTTT. Translating gives CASSLGTGGRSNQPQHF.

This clonotype was seen repeatedly, ten times or more. The chain employs TRBV14 and TRBJ2-5; D tentatively fits TRBD1 or TRBD2 (6 bases each). Germline CDR1 SGHDN, CDR2 FVKESK. CDR3 size: 15 residues. The V end was cut by 3 bases, the J end by 5 bases, with 16 bases between. The CDR3 DNA reads TGTGCCAGCAGCCAGAACCGGGGGCTTGGTGAGACCCAGTACTTC. This gives the protein CASSQNRGLGETQYF.

This clonotype showed up many times. V and J are TRBV5-1 and TRBJ1-3; TRBD1 matches at 7 bases. This CDR3 is 19 amino acids long. Trimming cost V 4 bases and J 0 bases; bases outside gene matches: 16. The germline CDR1 and CDR2 sequences are SGHRS and YFSETQ. Here the CDR3 DNA reads TGCGCCAGCAGCAGAGCGAACGCGTTCGGGACAGACTCTGGAAACACCATATATTTT. Amino acids: CASSRANAFGTDSGNTIYF. Full variable domain (rest looked up from reference TRBV5-1 and TRBJ1-3): KAGVTQTPRYLIKTRGQQVTLSCSPISGHRSVSWYQQTPGQGLQFLFEYFSETQRNKGNFPGRFSGRQFSNSRSEMNVSTLELGDSALYLCASSRANAFGTDSGNTIYFGEGSWLTVV.

This clonotype was recorded at least ten times. The J gene is TRBJ1-2, the V gene TRBV5-6; D perhaps matches TRBD1 (6 bases). The V gene's germline CDR1 is SGHDT and CDR2 YYEEEE. V shed 0 bases and J shed 6 bases, with 9 bases lying between them. The CDR3 sequence is 13 residues long. As DNA, the CDR3 is TGTGCCAGCAGCTTGGACAGGGCTGATGGCTACACCTTC. Its protein is CASSLDRADGYTF.

This clonotype was recorded at least ten times. The gene calls are TRBV7-2 and TRBJ2-7; no reliable D call. The germline V and J ends were trimmed by 4 bases and 3 bases, with 10 bases remaining between them. The CDR3 consists of 13 residues. CDR1 SGHTA and CDR2 FQGNSA come from the germline V gene. CDR3 nucleotide sequence: TGTGCCAGCAGCTATTGGGCTAACTACGAGCAGTACTTC. It translates to CASSYWANYEQYF.

In this sample, this clonotype turned up many times. The chain combines TRBV18 with TRBJ1-1; 10 nucleotides line up with TRBD1. The length of the CDR3 is 15 residues. After removal of 2 bases from V and 6 bases from J, the junction contained 6 bases not matched to a gene. Germline CDR1 KGHSH, CDR2 LQKENI. CDR3 DNA sequence: TGTGCCAGCTCACCAGTAGGGACAGGGGATTCTGAAGCTTTCTTT. Translated: CASSPVGTGDSEAFF.

Many counts were recorded for this clonotype. The genes are TRBV5-8 and TRBJ1-1, with a possible D match to TRBD1 (6 bases). Germline assignment: CDR1 SGHTS and CDR2 YDEGEE. The CDR3 consists of 15 residues. Trimming pared 1 base from V and 4 bases from J, leaving 14 bases between. DNA for the CDR3: TGTGCCAGCAGCTTGTCTCACTCCAGGGGCACTGAAGCTTTCTTT. Translation gives CASSLSHSRGTEAFF.

Many counts were recorded for this clonotype. An end of the junction does not agree with germline; a read error may underlie this. The chain joins TRBV19 to TRBJ2-2; the D gene is possibly TRBD2 (6 bases). CDR3 length: 14 amino acids. The germline V gene encodes CDR1 LNHDA and CDR2 SQIVND (reference sequence). The CDR3 DNA sequence: TGTGCCAGTAGACCAGGGTACCAGGGCGGGGAGCTTTTTTTT. It specifies CASRPGYQGGELFF.

This clonotype was observed at least ten times. This sequence joins TRBV7-9 and TRBJ2-1; tentatively, D is TRBD2 (6 bases). Germline values: CDR1 SEHNR, CDR2 FQNEAQ (reference sequence). The CDR3 consists of 16 residues. V was pared by 6 bases and J by 1 base, with 16 bases between. The CDR3 bases are TGTGCCAGCAGTTATAGCCTCGCGGGGTCCTACAATGAGCAGTTCTTC. Translation: CASSYSLAGSYNEQFF.

This clonotype was seen a handful of times. V usage is TRBV7-9 and J usage is TRBJ2-2, with 11 bases matching TRBD2. The CDR3 length is 16 residues. The ends lost 4 bases at V and 0 bases at J; junction bases unmatched: 1. The V gene's germline CDR1 is SEHNR and CDR2 FQNEAQ (reference sequence). This CDR3 is CASSWGLAANTGELFF. In DNA, the CDR3 is TGTGCCAGCAGCTGGGGACTAGCGGCGAACACCGGGGAGCTGTTTTTT.

There are many counts of this clonotype. This sequence joins TRBV20-1 and TRBJ1-6; unclear D gene. The V gene's germline CDR1 is DFQATT and CDR2 SNEGSKA (reference sequence). The V and J ends lost 3 bases and 6 bases respectively, with 9 bases between them. This CDR3 spans 13 amino acids. In DNA, the CDR3 is TGCAGTGCTAGCGGACCGCGTAATTCACCCCTCCACTTT. Translating it yields CSASGPRNSPLHF.

This clonotype was counted at least ten times. Sequence at one end of the junction differs from germline and may be a read error. This chain connects TRBV20-1 to TRBJ1-2, with 7 nucleotides matching TRBD1. The V gene's germline CDR1 is DFQATT and CDR2 SNEGSKA (reference sequence). This CDR3 spans 14 amino acids. Here the CDR3 reads CSASRRGQWDGYTF. DNA of the CDR3: TGCAGCGCTAGTAGGAGGGGGCAGTGGGATGGCTACACCTTC.

This clonotype was recorded at least ten times. The J gene is TRBJ1-1, the V gene TRBV2; D possibly corresponds to TRBD1 (6 bases). Trimming removed 5 bases from V and 0 bases from J, with 16 bases in between. This CDR3 spans 16 amino acids. Germline V gives CDR1 SNHLY, CDR2 FYNNEI. Here the CDR3 reads CASSKLQGPMNTEAFF. The DNA of the CDR3 is TGTGCCAGCAGTAAACTACAGGGCCCAATGAACACTGAAGCTTTCTTT.

This clonotype has just a few counts. The chain is built from TRBV20-1 and TRBJ2-1; no clear D gene. The germline gives CDR1 DFQATT, CDR2 SNEGSKA (reference sequence). The length of the CDR3 is 12 residues. The V end lost 2 bases, the J end lost 7 bases, and 9 bases lay between the germline ends. CDR3 residues: CSARPVNNEQFF. The CDR3 DNA reads as TGCAGTGCTAGACCCGTAAATAATGAGCAGTTCTTC.

This clonotype was seen repeatedly, ten times or more. J is TRBJ2-2 and V is TRBV2, with TRBD2 as a possible D gene (5 bases). This CDR3 is built from 13 residues. Trimming left V 8 bases short and J 4 bases short, with 11 bases between. Germline CDR1 is SNHLY and CDR2 is FYNNEI. CDR3 nucleotide sequence: TGTGCCAGCTGCCCCCGGGGCACCGGGGAGCTGTTTTTT. This codes for CASCPRGTGELFF.

The rearrangement uses TRBV27 and TRBJ2-7; D is ambiguous. Germline assignment: CDR1 MNHEY and CDR2 SMNVEV (reference sequence). Trimming removed 6 bases at V and 2 bases at J, with 20 bases between. The CDR3 sequence is 16 residues long. CDR3 sequence reads: CASSPTRTYSAYEQYF. The CDR3 DNA reads TGTGCCAGCAGCCCAACCCGGACCTACTCCGCCTACGAGCAGTACTTC.

V and J are TRBV12-3 or TRBV12-4 and TRBJ2-3; 7 bases are a match to TRBD2. Unmatched junction bases numbered 5, after V lost 1 base and J lost 1 base. The CDR3 runs 16 residues. This CDR3 reads CASSLDRGGGTDTQYF. The CDR3 nucleotides read TGTGCCAGCAGTTTAGATCGCGGGGGAGGCACAGATACGCAGTATTTT.

This clonotype was counted many times. CDR3 nucleotides: TGTGCCAGCAGTAAAAGGAGCGCTAGCGGGAGTCCGGATACGCAGTATTTT. This gives the protein CASSKRSASGSPDTQYF. V and J are TRBV6-2 or TRBV6-3 and TRBJ2-3; 10 bases are shared with TRBD2. In germline, CDR1 is MNHEY, CDR2 SVGEGT. V was pared by 5 bases and J by 6 bases, with 14 bases of the junction left unmatched. The CDR3 totals 17 residues.

This clonotype was counted ten times or more. The V call is TRBV18, the J call TRBJ2-2, with 7 bases matching TRBD1. Unmatched junction bases numbered 7, after V lost 5 bases and J lost 4 bases. The germline gives CDR1 KGHSH, CDR2 LQKENI. The CDR3 is made up of 15 amino acids. CDR3 sequence reads: CASSSTGDGTGELFF. The CDR3, as DNA: TGTGCCAGCTCAAGCACAGGGGACGGCACCGGGGAGCTGTTTTTT. The full variable domain, its missing parts supplied by reference TRBV18 and TRBJ2-2, is NAGVMQNPRHLVRRRGQEARLRCSPMKGHSHVYWYRQLPEEGLKFMVYLQKENIIDESGMPKERFSAEFPKEGPSILRIQQVVRGDSAAYFCASSSTGDGTGELFFGEGSRLTVL.

This clonotype was seen a handful of times. This chain links TRBV7-9 with TRBJ1-1, with 9 bases that match TRBD1. Trimming at V came to 5 bases and at J to 1 base, leaving 5 bases not matched to a gene. This CDR3 has 15 amino acids. The V gene's germline CDR1 is SEHNR and CDR2 FQNEAQ (reference sequence). The CDR3 DNA sequence: TGTGCCAGCAGCCATACAGGGGGCCGGAACACTGAAGCTTTCTTT. Translation: CASSHTGGRNTEAFF.